This T cell receptor beta chain was found in a study of T-cell memory formation after mild COVID-19. TCRdb re-analysed the 5' RACE reads in MiXCR, keeping a single row per CDR3 protein. The sample includes approximately 260,000 distinct CDR3 sequences, 15% to 20% of them seen just once. This clonotype appeared a few times. This CDR3 contains 11 residues. Germline-derived CDR1 and CDR2 are MNHEY and SVGAGI. Trimming shortened V by 5 bases and J by 5 bases, and 6 bases separated the two germline ends. Material: PBMCs or a T cell subset sorted from them (not recorded which). This chain joins TRBV6-5 and TRBJ1-1; tentatively, D is TRBD1 (5 bases). The TCR was taken from a man between 18 and 29 years old who had mild COVID-19 (a few samples of this study predate the infection). Cell type and time point are not known. CDR3: CASSDRTEAFF. CDR3 coding DNA: TGTGCCAGCAGTGACAGAACTGAAGCTTTCTTT.